The 13 T cell receptor beta chains listed next were all sequenced from one sample in a study of T cell changes during pregnancy in multiple sclerosis. Profiled with immunoSEQ multiplex PCR; TCRdb holds only in-frame clones, not every one. This sample carries some 60,000 clones, about nine tenths of them seen once, and the ten largest clones take roughly 1.4%. Sample: peripheral blood, taken in the second trimester of pregnancy. The receptors shown here come from a female donor with multiple sclerosis, enrolled in a pregnancy study.

J is TRBJ2-1 and V is TRBV4-1, with TRBD2 identical over 11 bases. J was trimmed by 4 bases and V by 2 bases; bases with no gene match: 4. Germline V CDR1 and CDR2: MGHRA, YSYEKL. There are 16 residues in the CDR3. In nucleotides, the CDR3 is TGCGCCAGCAGCCAACCGACTAGCGGGGCATACAATGAGCAGTTCTTC. Protein product: CASSQPTSGAYNEQFF.

The chain combines TRBV6-1 with TRBJ1-4; maybe TRBD1 (6 bases). CDR1 is MNHNS, CDR2 SASEGT, per germline. CDR3 length equals 14 residues. V dropped 6 bases and J dropped 5 bases, with 13 bases sitting between them. The CDR3 DNA sequence: TGTGCCAGCAGCCACAGGGTATCGAATGAAAAACTGTTTTTT. Translating gives CASSHRVSNEKLFF.

J is TRBJ2-2 and V is TRBV11-1; 9 positions agree with TRBD2. The CDR3 has 16 residues. Germline values: CDR1 SGHAT, CDR2 FQDESV (reference sequence). The trim removed 5 bases at V and 0 bases at J, leaving 4 bases unmatched. The chain's CDR3 is CASSPSGGSNTGELFF. The CDR3 nucleotides are TGTGCCAGCAGCCCGAGCGGGGGGTCGAACACCGGGGAGCTGTTTTTT.

The V and J genes are TRBV30 and TRBJ1-2; D gene ambiguous. V lost 0 bases and J lost 4, with 9 bases in between. This CDR3 region has 13 residues. Germline loops: CDR1 GTSNPN, CDR2 SVGIG (reference sequence). The CDR3 loop is CAWSVESLYGYTF. In nucleotides, the CDR3 is TGTGCCTGGAGTGTAGAGAGTCTCTATGGCTACACCTTC.

This CDR3 reads CASSLDPGGNYGYTF. The CDR3 bases are TGTGCCAGCAGCTTAGACCCAGGGGGTAACTATGGCTACACCTTC. This chain connects TRBV7-6 to TRBJ1-2; TRBD1 agrees at 7 bases. In germline, CDR1 is SGHVS, CDR2 FNYEAQ. This CDR3 is built from 15 residues. V lost 1 base, J lost 1 base, and 3 bases stayed unmatched. The variable domain in full, with the rest retrieved from reference TRBV7-6 and TRBJ1-2, is GAGVSQSPRYKVTKRGQDVALRCDPISGHVSLYWYRQALGQGPEFLTYFNYEAQQDKSGLPNDRFSAERPEGSISTLTIQRTEQRDSAMYRCASSLDPGGNYGYTFGSGTRLTVV.

The rearrangement joins TRBV4-2 to TRBJ2-7, with 7 bases identical to TRBD1. Trimming at V came to 4 bases and at J to 5 bases, leaving 11 bases not matched to a gene. The CDR3 totals 15 residues. CDR1 and CDR2 from the germline V gene are LGHNA and YNFKEQ. CDR3 bases: TGTGCCAGCAGCCCCAGGGGGATCCCGGCTAACGAGCAGTACTTC. As protein: CASSPRGIPANEQYF.

The CDR3 loop is CASSLGGQGLYGYTF. DNA for the CDR3: TGTGCCAGCTCACTAGGGGGACAGGGACTCTATGGCTACACCTTC. V usage is TRBV18 and J usage is TRBJ1-2; 9 bases match TRBD1. Germline V CDR1 and CDR2: KGHSH, LQKENI. The CDR3 is 15 amino acids. V shed 4 bases and J 4 bases; nucleotides not matched to a gene: 7.

The rearrangement joins TRBV7-9 to TRBJ2-2, with D perhaps matching TRBD1 (6 bases). This CDR3 contains 16 residues. V lost 4 bases and J lost 0, with 12 bases in between. CDR1 is SEHNR and CDR2 is FQNEAQ in the germline V gene (reference sequence). DNA of the CDR3: TGTGCCAGCAGCTCCGACAGGCCAACGAACACCGGGGAGCTGTTTTTT. Amino acid sequence: CASSSDRPTNTGELFF. The full variable domain, with the rest looked up from reference TRBV7-9 and TRBJ2-2, is DTGVSQNPRHKITKRGQNVTFRCDPISEHNRLYWYRQTLGQGPEFLTYFQNEAQLEKSRLLSDRFSAERPKGSFSTLEIQRTEQGDSAMYLCASSSDRPTNTGELFFGEGSRLTVL.

This clone has a handful of counts. The chain employs TRBV6-5 and TRBJ2-3, with D perhaps matching TRBD1 (6 bases). This CDR3 spans 15 amino acids. The germline V gene has CDR1 MNHEY and CDR2 SVGAGI. Trimming left V 0 bases short and J 4 bases short, with 11 bases between. CDR3 in DNA: TGTGCCAGCAGTTACTCATCAGGGGCGGCAGATACGCAGTATTTT. This encodes CASSYSSGAADTQYF.

The rearrangement joins TRBV21-1 to TRBJ2-1; TRBD1, the table's D call, was not compared with the DNA. TRBV21-1 is annotated as a pseudogene. CDR3 length: 14 amino acids. The CDR3 spells CASSKGTGADEQFF. DNA for the CDR3: TGTGCCAGCAGCAAAGGGACAGGGGCGGATGAGCAGTTCTTC.

The chain joins TRBV10-3 to TRBJ1-4, with a tentative D call TRBD1 (6 bases). V gave up 6 bases and J gave up 8 bases, with 13 bases separating them. Germline CDR1 ENHRY, CDR2 SYGVKD. This CDR3 comprises 13 residues. CDR3 amino acids: CAIRGGIGEKLFF. In nucleotides, the CDR3 is TGTGCCATCAGAGGGGGTATTGGGGAAAAACTGTTTTTT.

The chain employs TRBV2 and TRBJ1-1; a possible D gene is TRBD1 (5 bases). Germline values: CDR1 SNHLY, CDR2 FYNNEI. V shed 0 bases and J shed 10 bases, with 15 bases lying between them. The CDR3 covers 14 residues. CDR3 nucleotide sequence: TGTGCCAGCAGTGAAGCTTCACCCGGGGGACGAGCTTTCTTT. This gives the protein CASSEASPGGRAFF.

The V gene is TRBV28, the J gene TRBJ2-3, with TRBD1 matching 7 bases. The junction had 4 bases not matched to a gene; V was cut back by 6 bases and J by 4 bases. The CDR3 runs to 13 residues. From germline, CDR1 is MDHEN and CDR2 SYDVKM. CDR3: CASRYTGADTQYF. CDR3 in DNA: TGTGCCAGCAGATATACAGGGGCAGATACGCAGTATTTT.